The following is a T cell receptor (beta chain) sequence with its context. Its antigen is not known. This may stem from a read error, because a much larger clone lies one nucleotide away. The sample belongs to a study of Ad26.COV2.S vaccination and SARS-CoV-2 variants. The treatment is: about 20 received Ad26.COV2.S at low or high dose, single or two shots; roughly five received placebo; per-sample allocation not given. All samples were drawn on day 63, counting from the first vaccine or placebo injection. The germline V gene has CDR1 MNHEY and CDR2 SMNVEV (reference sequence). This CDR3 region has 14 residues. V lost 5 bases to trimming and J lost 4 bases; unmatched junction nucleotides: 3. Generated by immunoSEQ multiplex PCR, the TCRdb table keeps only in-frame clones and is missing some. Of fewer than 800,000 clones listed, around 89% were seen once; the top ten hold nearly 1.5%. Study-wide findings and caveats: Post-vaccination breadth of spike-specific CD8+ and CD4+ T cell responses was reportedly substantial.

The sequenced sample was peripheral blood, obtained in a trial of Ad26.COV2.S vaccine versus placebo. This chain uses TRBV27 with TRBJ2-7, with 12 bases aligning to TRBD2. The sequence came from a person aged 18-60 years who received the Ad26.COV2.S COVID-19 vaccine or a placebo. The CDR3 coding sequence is TGTGCCAGCAGTCCCGGGACTAGCGGGTACGAGCAGTACTTC. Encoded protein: CASSPGTSGYEQYF.